These T cell receptor beta chains were read from a single sample in a study of read filtering for tumor transcriptome and immune sequencing. A single record per CDR3 protein comes from TCRdb applying MiXCR to the reads. Of 62,000 or so distinct CDR3 sequences listed, approximately 15% are singletons. Sequenced: a population of CD138-negative cells sorted from bone marrow. The source is a donor at least 40 years old with multiple myeloma. Both conserved end residues are part of each CDR3. The D gene is left open where the match is weak. Rows give clone size only sometimes, using once, few, many, or a class for an expanded clone.

size	V	D	J	DNA	CDR3
.	TRBV20-1	.	TRBJ2-1	TGCAGTGCTATTGGGACTTTCTCCTACAATGAGCAGTTCTTC	CSAIGTFSYNEQFF
many	TRBV7-9	.	TRBJ2-7	TGTGCCAGGGTCAGCTTGGGGGTAGAGCAGTACTTC	CARVSLGVEQYF
medium-sized	TRBV7-9	TRBD2	TRBJ2-3	TGTGCCAGCAGCTCGCGGGAGGCGAACACAGATACGCAGTATTTT	CASSSREANTDTQYF
.	TRBV2	.	TRBJ2-3	TGTGCCAGCCTTGAGAGCAGGGATGTGTGGGATACGCAGTATTTT	CASLESRDVWDTQYF
many	TRBV4-3	.	TRBJ2-3	TGCGCCAGCAGCCAATATACAGGGAAGGTCGAAGCAGATACGCAGTATTTT	CASSQYTGKVEADTQYF
many	TRBV10-3	TRBD2	TRBJ2-7	TGTGCCATCAGGTCGCGGACTAGTTCCTACGAGCAGTACTTC	CAIRSRTSSYEQYF
many	TRBV11-1	.	TRBJ2-2	TGTGCCAGCAGCTATGTAGCCTCCGCGAACACCGGGGAGCTGTTTTTT	CASSYVASANTGELFF
many	TRBV10-3	.	TRBJ1-2	TGTGCCATCAGTGAAACAGTAAACTATGGCTACACCTTC	CAISETVNYGYTF
few	TRBV6-2/TRBV6-3	.	TRBJ1-1	TGTGCCAGCAGTTGGACTCCCGGGCAGGGGAAGAACACTGAAGCTTTCTTT	CASSWTPGQGKNTEAFF
.	TRBV29-1	.	TRBJ1-1	TGCAGCGTTGAACTTACAGGGCTGAACACTGAAGCTTTCTTT	CSVELTGLNTEAFF
many	TRBV6-2/TRBV6-3	TRBD2	TRBJ2-3	TGTGCCAGCAGCTCGGGGGGTAGACTAGCTGTGGATACGCAGTATTTT	CASSSGGRLAVDTQYF
.	TRBV11-2	.	TRBJ1-1	TGTGCCAGCAGCTCGCTCGAGGACGGGGACACTGAAGCTTTCTTT	CASSSLEDGDTEAFF
many	TRBV20-1	TRBD2	TRBJ2-3	TGCAGTGCTAGAGGGACTAGCGGTACAGATACGCAGTATTTT	CSARGTSGTDTQYF
many	TRBV18	TRBD2	TRBJ2-1	TGTGCCAGCTCACCACCATTCCCTAGCGGGAGCTATGAGCAGTTCTTC	CASSPPFPSGSYEQFF
many	TRBV24-1	.	TRBJ2-1	TGTGCCACCAGTGATCCCAGCGTAAACTCCTACAATGAGCAGTTCTTC	CATSDPSVNSYNEQFF
many	TRBV12-3/TRBV12-4	TRBD2	TRBJ2-7	TGTGCCAGCAGTTTGAGAGGAGTAGGACTAGCGGGAAGTGAGCAGTACTTC	CASSLRGVGLAGSEQYF
.	TRBV5-1	TRBD2	TRBJ2-5	TGCGCCAGCAGCCCGAGACTAGCGGGAGTTAGGGAGACCCAGTACTTC	CASSPRLAGVRETQYF
many	TRBV14	.	TRBJ1-1	TGTGCCAGCAGACAATACCTTACGACAGAGAACACTGAAGCTTTCTTT	CASRQYLTTENTEAFF
.	TRBV28	.	TRBJ2-1	TGTGCCAGCAGTCCGTTCGCGGGACTCGAGGATGAGCAGTTCTTC	CASSPFAGLEDEQFF
many	TRBV10-3	TRBD2	TRBJ2-5	TGTGCCATCAGTGACCTAGCGGGAGAGGAGACCCAGTACTTC	CAISDLAGEETQYF
many	TRBV15	.	TRBJ1-5	TGTGCCACTAGAGGTGTCGGGAGCAATCAGCCCCAGCATTTT	CATRGVGSNQPQHF
many	TRBV15	.	TRBJ1-1	TGTGCCACCAAGTCCAGCATGAACACTGAAGCTTTCTTT	CATKSSMNTEAFF
many	TRBV27	.	TRBJ2-3	TGTGCCAGCAGTTCCGAGCGGTCCACAGATACGCAGTATTTT	CASSSERSTDTQYF
.	TRBV24-1	.	TRBJ2-2	TGTGCCACCAGTGAGGTTTCCAGGAAGGGGGCCGGGGAGCTGTTTTTT	CATSEVSRKGAGELFF
many	TRBV5-1	.	TRBJ1-1	TGCGCCAGCAGCGCGGGGAACGGGGGGACTGAAGCTTTCTTT	CASSAGNGGTEAFF
many	TRBV27	TRBD2	TRBJ2-7	TGTGCCAGCACTTCTAGCGGGGGGTTTAGGGAGCAGTACTTC	CASTSSGGFREQYF
many	TRBV5-1	TRBD2	TRBJ2-4	TGCGCCAGCAGCTTGGGACTCCGGGACGGGGAGGGCATTCAGTACTTC	CASSLGLRDGEGIQYF
many	TRBV6-5	.	TRBJ2-7	TGTGCCACCGCCCTGGATTTCGCCTACGAGCAGTACTTC	CATALDFAYEQYF
many	TRBV12-3/TRBV12-4	.	TRBJ2-3	TGTGCCAGCAGTCCTCCCGGACCGTGGCAGCGCGGAACAGATACGCAGTATTTT	CASSPPGPWQRGTDTQYF
many	TRBV5-1	.	TRBJ2-4	TGCGCCAGCAGCCAAGCAGGGACTGGTAAAAACATTCAGTACTTC	CASSQAGTGKNIQYF
many	TRBV6-5	TRBD1	TRBJ1-1	TGTGCCAGCAGTTACGTGGGGACAGGGTCCATGAACACTGAAGCTTTCTTT	CASSYVGTGSMNTEAFF
many	TRBV30	.	TRBJ1-4	TGTGCCTGGAGGTTGACAGGTACTAATGAAAAACTGTTTTTT	CAWRLTGTNEKLFF
many	TRBV7-2	TRBD2	TRBJ2-1	TGTGCCAGCAGCAGGGACTATGGGTCTGAGCAGTTCTTC	CASSRDYGSEQFF
.	TRBV25-1	.	TRBJ2-5	TGTGCCAGCAGTACCTCACGGGGGCAAGAGACCCAGTACTTC	CASSTSRGQETQYF
many	TRBV19	TRBD2	TRBJ2-3	TGTGCCAGTGGGGAGGGGCGCGACAATACGCAGTATTTT	CASGEGRDNTQYF
few	TRBV4-1	.	TRBJ2-5	TGCGCCAGCAGCCAAGTAACGGTGGGGACCCAGTACTTC	CASSQVTVGTQYF
.	TRBV6-2/TRBV6-3	.	TRBJ2-1	TGTGCCAGCAGTTTAGGCACAGGACGGTGGAATGAGCAGTTCTTC	CASSLGTGRWNEQFF
many	TRBV5-1	.	TRBJ2-5	TGCGCCAGCAGCACACGACAGTCGGGAGAGACCCAGTACTTC	CASSTRQSGETQYF
many	TRBV6-5	TRBD1	TRBJ1-4	TGTGCCAGCAGTTACGGGACAGGGTCGGAACTGTTTTTT	CASSYGTGSELFF
.	TRBV14	TRBD2	TRBJ2-1	TGTGCCCGCAGCCAACGACCGGGACTAGGTCAGTTCTTC	CARSQRPGLGQFF
many	TRBV20-1	TRBD2	TRBJ2-3	TGCAGTGCTAGCACTCTAGCGGGAGGGGCAGATACGCAGTATTTT	CSASTLAGGADTQYF
.	TRBV7-3	.	TRBJ1-3	TGTGCCAGCAGCTTAGGTTCTGGAAACACCATATATTTT	CASSLGSGNTIYF
few	TRBV6-1	TRBD2	TRBJ2-2	TGTGCCAGCAGTCCATTGCGGGGGAGGGTCTACACCGGGGAGCTGTTTTTT	CASSPLRGRVYTGELFF
many	TRBV7-9	.	TRBJ1-1	TGTGCCAGCAGCTCATTTCAGAACACTGAAGCTTTCTTT	CASSSFQNTEAFF
many	TRBV7-9	TRBD1	TRBJ2-7	TGTGCCAGCAGCTTCGCCGGGACAGGGGTTTACGAGCAGTACTTC	CASSFAGTGVYEQYF
many	TRBV6-6	.	TRBJ2-1	TGTGCCAGCAGTCGCCAAGGGGATGAGCAGTTCTTC	CASSRQGDEQFF
.	TRBV7-9	.	TRBJ2-5	TGTGCCAGCAGCTCCCCCCTCGCGGAGACCCAGTACTTC	CASSSPLAETQYF
many	TRBV29-1	.	TRBJ2-1	TGCAGCGTTGCCCGGCAGAGTTACAATGAGCAGTTCTTC	CSVARQSYNEQFF
many	TRBV18	TRBD2	TRBJ2-2	TGTGCCAGCTCACCAAGGGAGGGCGCGAACACCGGGGAGCTGTTTTTT	CASSPREGANTGELFF
many	TRBV6-6	.	TRBJ1-4	TGTGCCAGCAGTTACTCGTCCCGACAGGCTGCAACTAATGAAAAACTGTTTTTT	CASSYSSRQAATNEKLFF
few	TRBV20-1	.	TRBJ2-7	TGCAGTGCTAGAGACAGGGGACTCGCAGGGCGCGAGCAGTACTTC	CSARDRGLAGREQYF
.	TRBV28	.	TRBJ1-2	TGTGCCAGCAGGACAGCGAGTAACTATGGCTACACCTTC	CASRTASNYGYTF
many	TRBV12-3/TRBV12-4	.	TRBJ2-7	TGTGCCAGCAGTTTAACTAGAAGATTCTACGAGCAGTACTTC	CASSLTRRFYEQYF
many	TRBV30	.	TRBJ1-1	TGTGCCTGGATTTATGGGGGTACTGAAGCTTTCTTT	CAWIYGGTEAFF
.	TRBV30	.	TRBJ2-2	TGTGCCTGGGGGGCCGGGGAGCTGTTTTTT	CAWGAGELFF
many	TRBV11-3	.	TRBJ2-1	TGTGCCAGCAGCTTATCCGGGGTCGATGAGCAGTTCTTC	CASSLSGVDEQFF
many	TRBV5-1	TRBD2	TRBJ2-3	TGCGCCAGCAGCTTTTCGGGAGGGCCTGCAGATACGCAGTATTTT	CASSFSGGPADTQYF
.	TRBV7-9	.	TRBJ1-2	TGTGCCAGCATCACTCCGGAGTCAGAGGTAGATGGCTACACCTTC	CASITPESEVDGYTF
few	TRBV7-3	TRBD2	TRBJ2-2	TGTGCCAGCACCCAGCGGGGAGTAGGCGCCGGGGAGCTGTTTTTT	CASTQRGVGAGELFF
many	TRBV12-3/TRBV12-4	TRBD2	TRBJ2-1	TGTGCCAGCAGTTTCCGCCTAGCGGGGTCCAATGAGCAGTTCTTC	CASSFRLAGSNEQFF